This T cell receptor beta chain was documented in a study of cytomegalovirus exposure and HLA in healthy donors. General study findings and limits: Specificity for CMV antigens was confirmed in vitro for a few of the CMV-associated chains.

As regards this clone: Its antigen remains unidentified.

The data were produced by immunoSEQ multiplex PCR, yet TCRdb's version contains in-frame clones alone and is incomplete. The sample lists 120,000 to 150,000 clones; 87% were seen once. The germline CDR1 and CDR2 sequences are SGDLS and YYNGEE. The CDR3 extends over 17 amino acids. With 3 bases clipped from V and 0 bases from J, the junction kept 2 bases outside the gene matches. This TCR was sampled from a man between 18 and 35 years old in good health and CMV-seropositive. Sequenced sample: PBMCs. The gene calls are TRBV9 and TRBJ2-1, with 14 bases that match TRBD2. The CDR3 region has the DNA TGTGCCAGCAGCGGGACTAGCGGGGGGCACTCCTACAATGAGCAGTTCTTC. Its protein product is CASSGTSGGHSYNEQFF. Looking up the rest from reference TRBV9 and TRBJ2-1 gives the full variable domain: DSGVTQTPKHLITATGQRVTLRCSPRSGDLSVYWYQQSLDQGLQFLIQYYNGEERAKGNILERFSAQQFPDLHSELNLSSLELGDSALYFCASSGTSGGHSYNEQFFGPGTRLTVL.